This T cell receptor beta chain was profiled in a study of regulatory T cells in long-lasting Graves disease. Building the TCR beta libraries relied on iRepertoire HTBI primers, and CDR3 regions underwent Arm-PCR. TCRdb fed the multiplex PCR reads into MiXCR, producing one record per CDR3 protein. The sample holds a few hundred thousand distinct CDR3 sequences; about 23% are singletons and the top ten take 25% to 30%. The CDR3 is 16 residues long. Trimming took off 7 bases at V and 1 base at J, with 17 bases between the two ends. Germline V gives CDR1 MDHEN, CDR2 SYDVKM. The sample's time point: persistent/refractory GD, antithyroid drugs over 5 years with positive TRAb. Following extraction of RNA from PBMCs, that RNA was used to make the TCR library. Patients were from an endocrinology department in Xi'an, China. Comments on this clonotype: This could be a read error, since a much larger clone is one nucleotide away. In this CDR3 the conserved last residue, phenylalanine or tryptophan, is missing, so a read error is likely.

This TCR was recovered from a woman between 40 and 55 years old with Graves disease. The rearrangement uses TRBV28 and TRBJ2-4, with D perhaps TRBD1 (5 bases). The sequencing used peripheral blood mononuclear cells (PBMCs), collected when the disease was refractory, from a patient treated with antithyroid drugs. CDR3 sequence: CASTAATAGAKNIQYY. In DNA form, the CDR3 reads TGTGCCAGCACCGCCGCCACGGCAGGGGCCAAAAACATTCAGTACTAC.